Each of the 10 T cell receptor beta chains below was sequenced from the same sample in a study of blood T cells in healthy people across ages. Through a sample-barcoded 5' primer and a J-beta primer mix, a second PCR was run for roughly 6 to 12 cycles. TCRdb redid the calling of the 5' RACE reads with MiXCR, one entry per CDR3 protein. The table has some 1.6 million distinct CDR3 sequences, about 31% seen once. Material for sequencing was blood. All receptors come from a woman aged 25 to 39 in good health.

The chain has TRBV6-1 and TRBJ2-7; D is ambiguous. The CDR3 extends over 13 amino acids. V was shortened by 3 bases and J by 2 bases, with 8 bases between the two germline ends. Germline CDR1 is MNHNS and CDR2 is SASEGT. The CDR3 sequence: CASSDNSAYEQYF. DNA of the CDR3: TGTGCCAGCAGTGACAACTCAGCCTACGAGCAGTACTTC.

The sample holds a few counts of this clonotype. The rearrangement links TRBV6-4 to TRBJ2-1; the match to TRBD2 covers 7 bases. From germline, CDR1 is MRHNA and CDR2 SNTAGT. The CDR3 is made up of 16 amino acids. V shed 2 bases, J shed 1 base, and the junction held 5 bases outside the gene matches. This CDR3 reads CASSDQLAASYNEQFF. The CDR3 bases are TGTGCCAGCAGTGACCAGCTAGCGGCGTCCTACAATGAGCAGTTCTTC.

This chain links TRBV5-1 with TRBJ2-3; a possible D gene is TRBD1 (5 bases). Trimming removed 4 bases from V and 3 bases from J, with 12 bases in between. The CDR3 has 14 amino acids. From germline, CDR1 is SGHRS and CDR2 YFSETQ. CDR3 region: CASSTGDRTDTQYF. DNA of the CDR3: TGCGCCAGCAGCACAGGCGATCGGACAGATACGCAGTATTTT.

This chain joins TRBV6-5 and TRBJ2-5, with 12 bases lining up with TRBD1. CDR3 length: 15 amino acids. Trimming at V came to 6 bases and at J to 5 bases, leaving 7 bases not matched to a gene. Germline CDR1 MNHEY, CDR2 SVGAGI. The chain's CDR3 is CASSRGTGGLETQYF. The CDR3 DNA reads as TGTGCCAGCAGCCGCGGGACAGGGGGCTTGGAGACCCAGTACTTC.

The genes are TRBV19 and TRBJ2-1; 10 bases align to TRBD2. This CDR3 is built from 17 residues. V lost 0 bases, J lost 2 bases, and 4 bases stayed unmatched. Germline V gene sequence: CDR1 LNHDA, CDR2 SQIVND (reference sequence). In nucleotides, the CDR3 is TGTGCCAGTAGTATAGAGGGACTAGCGATGACCTACAATGAGCAGTTCTTC. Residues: CASSIEGLAMTYNEQFF.

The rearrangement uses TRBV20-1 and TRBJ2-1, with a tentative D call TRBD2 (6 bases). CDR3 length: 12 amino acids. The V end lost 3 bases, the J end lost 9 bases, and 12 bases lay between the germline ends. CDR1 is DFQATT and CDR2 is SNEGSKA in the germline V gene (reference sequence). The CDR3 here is CSARGRFGEQFF. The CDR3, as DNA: TGCAGTGCTAGGGGGAGGTTTGGTGAGCAGTTCTTC.

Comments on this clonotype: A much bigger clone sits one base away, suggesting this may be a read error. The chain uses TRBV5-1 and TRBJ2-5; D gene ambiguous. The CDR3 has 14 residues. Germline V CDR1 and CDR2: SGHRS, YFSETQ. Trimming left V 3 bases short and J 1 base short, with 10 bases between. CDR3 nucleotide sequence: TGCGCCAGCAGCTGGGCTAATTCCCAAGAGACCCAGTACTTC. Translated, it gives CASSWANSQETQYF.

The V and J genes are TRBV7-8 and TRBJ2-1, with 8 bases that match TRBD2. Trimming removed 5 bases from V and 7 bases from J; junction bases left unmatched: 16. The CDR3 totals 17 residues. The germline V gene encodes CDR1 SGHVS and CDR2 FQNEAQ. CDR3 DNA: TGTGCCAGCAGCCGCATCCTGGCGGGGGGACGCCCTAATGAGCAGTTCTTC. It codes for CASSRILAGGRPNEQFF.

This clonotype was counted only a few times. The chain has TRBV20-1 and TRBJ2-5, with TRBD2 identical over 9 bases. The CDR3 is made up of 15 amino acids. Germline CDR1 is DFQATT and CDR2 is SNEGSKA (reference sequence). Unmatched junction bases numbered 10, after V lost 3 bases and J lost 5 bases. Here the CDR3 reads CSASLGGTSRETQYF. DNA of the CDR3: TGCAGTGCTAGTTTAGGGGGGACTAGCAGGGAGACCCAGTACTTC.

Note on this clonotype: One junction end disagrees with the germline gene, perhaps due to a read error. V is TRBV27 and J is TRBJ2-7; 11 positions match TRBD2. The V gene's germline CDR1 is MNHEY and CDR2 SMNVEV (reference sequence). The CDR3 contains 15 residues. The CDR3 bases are TGTGTCAGCAGTTCAGGGACTAGCGGATCCTACGAGCAGTACTTC. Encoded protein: CVSSSGTSGSYEQYF.